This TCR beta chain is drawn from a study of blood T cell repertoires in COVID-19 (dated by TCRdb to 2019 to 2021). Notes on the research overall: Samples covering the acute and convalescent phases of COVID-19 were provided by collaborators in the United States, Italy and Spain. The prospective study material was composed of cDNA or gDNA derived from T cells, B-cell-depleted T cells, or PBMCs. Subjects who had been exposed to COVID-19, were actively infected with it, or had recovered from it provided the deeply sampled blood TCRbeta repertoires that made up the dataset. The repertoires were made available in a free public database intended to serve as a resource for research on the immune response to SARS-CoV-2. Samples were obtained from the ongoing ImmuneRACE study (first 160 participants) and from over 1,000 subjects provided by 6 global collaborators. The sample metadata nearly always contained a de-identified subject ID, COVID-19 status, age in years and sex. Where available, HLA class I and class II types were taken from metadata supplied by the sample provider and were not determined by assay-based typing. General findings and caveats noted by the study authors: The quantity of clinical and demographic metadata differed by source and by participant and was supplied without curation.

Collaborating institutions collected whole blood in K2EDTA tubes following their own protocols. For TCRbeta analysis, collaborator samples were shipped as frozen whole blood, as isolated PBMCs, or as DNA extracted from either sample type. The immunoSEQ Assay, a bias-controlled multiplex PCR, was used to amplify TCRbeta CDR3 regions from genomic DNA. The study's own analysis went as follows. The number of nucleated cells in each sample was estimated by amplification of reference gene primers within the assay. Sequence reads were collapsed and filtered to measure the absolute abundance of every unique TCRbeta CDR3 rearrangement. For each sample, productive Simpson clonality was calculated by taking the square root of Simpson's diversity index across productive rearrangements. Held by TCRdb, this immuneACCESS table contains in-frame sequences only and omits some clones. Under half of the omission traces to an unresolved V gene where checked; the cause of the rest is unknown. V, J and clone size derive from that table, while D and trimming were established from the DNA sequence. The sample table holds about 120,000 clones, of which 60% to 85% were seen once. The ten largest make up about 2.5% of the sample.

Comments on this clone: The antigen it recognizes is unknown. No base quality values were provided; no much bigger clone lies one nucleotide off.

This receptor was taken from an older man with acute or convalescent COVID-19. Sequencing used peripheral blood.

The nucleotides are TGTGCCAGCAGCTTGGTAGGGCGGGCGAATTCACCCCTCCACTTT. Its amino acids are CASSLVGRANSPLHF. This chain joins TRBV5-5 to TRBJ1-6; the D gene cannot be resolved reliably. V is pared back by 0 bases and J by 7 bases, with 11 bases lying between the germline termini. Sequences SGHKS (CDR1) and YYEKEE (CDR2) are obtained from the germline V gene (reference sequence). Inclusive of the bounding cysteine and phenylalanine, the CDR3 is 15 residues long. The read is trimmed to its CDR3 DNA, 45 bases read in frame from base 1.